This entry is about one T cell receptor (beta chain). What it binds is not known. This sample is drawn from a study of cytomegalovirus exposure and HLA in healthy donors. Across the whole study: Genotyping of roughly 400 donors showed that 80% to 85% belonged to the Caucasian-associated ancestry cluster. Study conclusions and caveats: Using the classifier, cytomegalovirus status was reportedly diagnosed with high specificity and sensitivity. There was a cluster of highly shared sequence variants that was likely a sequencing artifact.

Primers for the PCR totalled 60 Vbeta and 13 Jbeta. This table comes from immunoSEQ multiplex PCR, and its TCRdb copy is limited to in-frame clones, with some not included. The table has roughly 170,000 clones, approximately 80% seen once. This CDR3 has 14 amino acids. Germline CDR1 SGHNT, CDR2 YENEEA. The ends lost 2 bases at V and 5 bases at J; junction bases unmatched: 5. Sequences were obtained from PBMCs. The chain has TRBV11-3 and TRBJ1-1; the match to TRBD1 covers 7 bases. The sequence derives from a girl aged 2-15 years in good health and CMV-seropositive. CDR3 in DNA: TGTGCCAGCAGCTTACTGACAGGGAGGACTGAAGCTTTCTTT. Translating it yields CASSLLTGRTEAFF. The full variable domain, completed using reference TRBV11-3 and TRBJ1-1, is EAGVVQSPRYKIIEKKQPVAFWCNPISGHNTLYWYLQNLGQGPELLIRYENEEAVDDSQLPKDRFSAERLKGVDSTLKIQPAELGDSAVYLCASSLLTGRTEAFFGQGTRLTVV.